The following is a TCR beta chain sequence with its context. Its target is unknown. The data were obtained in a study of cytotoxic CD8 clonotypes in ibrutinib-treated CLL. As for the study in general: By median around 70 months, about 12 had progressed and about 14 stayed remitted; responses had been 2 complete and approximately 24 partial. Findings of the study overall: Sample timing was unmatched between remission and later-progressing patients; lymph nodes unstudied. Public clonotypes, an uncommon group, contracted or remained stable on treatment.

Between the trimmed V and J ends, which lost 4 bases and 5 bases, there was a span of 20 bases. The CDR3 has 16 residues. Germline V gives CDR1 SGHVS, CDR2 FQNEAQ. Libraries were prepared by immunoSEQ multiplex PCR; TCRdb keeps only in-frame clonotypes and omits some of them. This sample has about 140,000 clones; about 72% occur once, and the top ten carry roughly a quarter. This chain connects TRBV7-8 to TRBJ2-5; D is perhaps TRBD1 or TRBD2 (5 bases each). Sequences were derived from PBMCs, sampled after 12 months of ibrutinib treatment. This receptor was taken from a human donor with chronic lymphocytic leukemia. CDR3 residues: CASSSISAAGTETQYF. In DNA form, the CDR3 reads TGTGCCAGCAGCTCTATCTCCGCTGCCGGGACCGAGACCCAGTACTTC.